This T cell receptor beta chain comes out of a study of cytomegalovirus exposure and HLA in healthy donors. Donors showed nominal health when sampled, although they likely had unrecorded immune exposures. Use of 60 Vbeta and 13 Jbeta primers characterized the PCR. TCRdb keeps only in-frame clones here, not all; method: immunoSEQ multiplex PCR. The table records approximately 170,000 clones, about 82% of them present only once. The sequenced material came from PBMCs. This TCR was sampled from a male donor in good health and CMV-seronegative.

DNA for the CDR3: TGCACCTCAGCTGGGGGGAGGCCCGGGGAGCTGTTTTTT. Encoded protein: CTSAGGRPGELFF. The chain uses TRBV29-1 and TRBJ2-2, with a tentative D call TRBD2 (6 bases). The CDR3 length is 13 residues. Germline V gives CDR1 SQVTM, CDR2 ANQGSEA.